A single sample is the source of the 24 T cell receptor beta chains below, sequenced in a study of cytomegalovirus exposure and HLA in healthy donors. Researchers ran the PCR with 60 Vbeta and 13 Jbeta primers. Sequenced by immunoSEQ multiplex PCR; TCRdb stores in-frame clones only, minus some. Of some 55,000 clones in the sample, approximately 83% were seen once. Sequenced: PBMCs. These receptors were collected from a man aged 35-49 years in good health and CMV-seronegative.

The V and J genes are TRBV30 and TRBJ1-5; the match to TRBD1 covers 8 bases. The trim removed 3 bases at V and 5 bases at J, leaving 3 bases unmatched. CDR3 length equals 13 residues. Germline lookup yields CDR1 GTSNPN and CDR2 SVGIG (reference sequence). CDR3 in amino acids: CAWSIQGDQPQHF. CDR3 coding DNA: TGTGCCTGGAGCATACAGGGGGATCAGCCCCAGCATTTT.

The chain couples TRBV2 to TRBJ1-6; possibly TRBD1 for D (5 bases). The CDR3 is 15 residues long. V lost 7 bases to trimming and J lost 10 bases, with 20 bases between them. Germline V gene data show CDR1 as SNHLY and CDR2 as FYNNEI. CDR3 sequence (DNA): TGTGCCAGCACCGGAGGTGGGGGGATGGGATCACCCCTCCACTTT. Residues: CASTGGGGMGSPLHF.

The V call is TRBV19, the J call TRBJ1-1; D not resolved. Germline V gene lookup returns CDR1 LNHDA and CDR2 SQIVND (reference sequence). Trimming pared 3 bases from V and 7 bases from J, leaving 9 bases between. The CDR3 spans 12 residues. CDR3: CASSMSQIEAFF. CDR3 coding DNA: TGTGCCAGTAGTATGTCACAGATTGAAGCTTTCTTT.

The chain combines TRBV6-5 with TRBJ2-5, with 11 bases lining up with TRBD1. The end of the DNA is better explained by TRBJ2-7, so the J call may be wrong. CDR3 size: 15 residues. CDR1 is MNHEY, CDR2 SVGAGI, per germline. In nucleotides, the CDR3 is TGTGCCAGCAGTCGGGGGACAGGGGGACCCTACGAGCAGTACTTC. As protein: CASSRGTGGPYEQYF.

The chain links TRBV4-3 to TRBJ2-5; TRBD2 matches at 7 bases. Germline-derived CDR1 and CDR2 are LGHNA and YSLEER. This CDR3 region has 13 residues. J was trimmed by 4 bases and V by 1 base; bases with no gene match: 0. The CDR3 region has the DNA TGCGCCAGCAGCCAAGGACTAGCAGAGACCCAGTACTTC. It specifies CASSQGLAETQYF.

The chain employs TRBV30 and TRBJ2-2; the match to TRBD1 covers 9 bases. The CDR3 covers 14 residues. With V trimmed by 6 bases and J by 7 bases, 9 bases remained unmatched. The V gene's germline CDR1 is GTSNPN and CDR2 SVGIG (reference sequence). The CDR3 protein is CACHTGGGDGELFF. CDR3 nucleotide sequence: TGTGCCTGCCATACAGGGGGCGGGGACGGGGAGCTGTTTTTT.

J is TRBJ2-2 and V is TRBV14; maybe TRBD2 (7 bases). The CDR3 spans 16 residues. V lost 7 bases and J 2 bases, leaving 17 bases between the germline ends. Germline V CDR1 and CDR2: SGHDN, FVKESK. CDR3 bases: TGTGCCAGCAACTACAAGGGGGGGCGAAACACCGGGGAGCTGTTTTTT. Translation gives CASNYKGGRNTGELFF.

This rearrangement joins TRBV28 to TRBJ2-4; a weak D match, TRBD2 (5 bases). The CDR3 is made up of 16 amino acids. Germline values: CDR1 MDHEN, CDR2 SYDVKM. Deletions cut 0 bases from V and 6 bases from J, with 15 bases between. CDR3 amino acids: CASSLWSPGEGNIQYF. The CDR3 nucleotides read TGTGCCAGCAGTTTATGGTCCCCCGGGGAAGGAAACATTCAGTACTTC.

This clone was recorded once. The genes are TRBV5-4 and TRBJ2-1; 8 bases agree with TRBD1. CDR1 and CDR2 from the germline V gene are SGHNT and YYREEE (reference sequence). The V gene end was trimmed by 10 bases and the J gene end by 5 bases; junction bases not matched to a gene: 11. CDR3 length: 14 amino acids. CDR3 sequence: CAVASGQANNEQFF. The CDR3 DNA reads TGTGCCGTCGCGTCGGGACAGGCAAACAATGAGCAGTTCTTC.

The CDR3 region has the DNA TGTGCCAGCAGTTTAGACAGGGGTACTGAAGCTTTCTTT. Encoded protein: CASSLDRGTEAFF. The rearrangement links TRBV5-4 to TRBJ1-1, with 8 bases that match TRBD1. The CDR3 is 13 amino acids. CDR1 is SGHNT, CDR2 YYREEE, per germline (reference sequence). V lost 5 bases to trimming and J lost 5 bases; unmatched junction nucleotides: 5.

V and J are TRBV19 and TRBJ1-1, with 7 bases aligning to TRBD1. The CDR3 loop spans 15 amino acids. From germline, CDR1 is LNHDA and CDR2 SQIVND (reference sequence). V shed 5 bases and J 7 bases; nucleotides not matched to a gene: 13. CDR3 sequence (DNA): TGTGCCAGTAGTCAAATCGGACAGGCCCGATATGAAGCTTTCTTT. Encoded protein: CASSQIGQARYEAFF.

V gene TRBV7-2 combines with J gene TRBJ2-1; 10 bases align to TRBD2. Per the germline V gene, CDR1 is SGHTA and CDR2 is FQGNSA. V shed 0 bases, J shed 10 bases, and the junction held 6 bases outside the gene matches. The CDR3 loop spans 15 amino acids. In DNA form, the CDR3 reads TGTGCCAGCAGCTTAGCGGGACTAGCGATGGGGGAGCAGTTCTTC. Its protein product is CASSLAGLAMGEQFF.

The chain links TRBV27 to TRBJ1-5; 7 nucleotides align to TRBD1. V lost 4 bases and J lost 6; bases outside the gene matches: 9. The CDR3 is 15 residues long. Germline-derived CDR1 and CDR2 are MNHEY and SMNVEV (reference sequence). This CDR3 reads CASSSTGSLGQPQHF. The CDR3 DNA reads as TGTGCCAGCAGTTCGACAGGGAGCCTGGGTCAGCCCCAGCATTTT.

This chain uses TRBV7-9 with TRBJ1-2, with 11 nucleotides matching TRBD1. Trimming cost V 3 bases and J 3 bases; bases outside gene matches: 6. The CDR3 covers 16 residues. The germline gives CDR1 SEHNR, CDR2 FQNEAQ (reference sequence). The CDR3 nucleotides read TGTGCCAGCAGCTTGGGACAGGGGGGAATTGACTATGGCTACACCTTC. Translation: CASSLGQGGIDYGYTF.

This clone was counted a single time. This rearrangement joins TRBV30 to TRBJ1-1, with a possible D match to TRBD1 (5 bases). The germline V gene has CDR1 GTSNPN and CDR2 SVGIG (reference sequence). Between the trimmed V and J ends, which lost 5 bases and 8 bases, there was a span of 18 bases. This CDR3 has 13 amino acids. CDR3 bases: TGTGCCTGGGGGGGGGACCGGTCTGAAGAAGCTTTCTTT. Its protein product is CAWGGDRSEEAFF. Using reference TRBV30 and TRBJ1-1 for the parts outside the CDR3, the full variable domain is SQTIHQWPATLVQPVGSPLSLECTVEGTSNPNLYWYRQAAGRGLQLLFYSVGIGQISSEVPQNLSASRPQDRQFILSSKKLLLSDSGFYLCAWGGDRSEEAFFGQGTRLTVV.

V and J are TRBV28 and TRBJ1-1; 8 bases match TRBD1. Germline values: CDR1 MDHEN, CDR2 SYDVKM. The V segment lost 7 bases and the J segment 1 base; nucleotides outside the gene matches: 14. The CDR3 runs 17 residues. The DNA of the CDR3 is TGTGCCAGCACCCCAACTTACAGGACAGGGCCGAACACTGAAGCTTTCTTT. As protein: CASTPTYRTGPNTEAFF.

Sample share makes this clone medium-sized. This chain uses TRBV6-1 with TRBJ1-1, with 7 bases fitting TRBD1. CDR1 and CDR2 (germline): MNHNS, SASEGT. V trimming: 3 bases; J trimming: 3 bases; junction bases outside the gene matches: 13. CDR3 size: 17 residues. DNA of the CDR3: TGTGCCAGCAGTGAGGTGACAGGGTCAGGTCGGGACACTGAAGCTTTCTTT. This gives the protein CASSEVTGSGRDTEAFF.

In this sample, this clone turned up once. The chain joins TRBV5-1 to TRBJ2-7; 7 nucleotides agree with TRBD1. CDR1 is SGHRS, CDR2 YFSETQ, per germline. The CDR3 totals 15 residues. V trimming: 2 bases; J trimming: 3 bases; junction bases outside the gene matches: 8. CDR3 nucleotide sequence: TGCGCCAGCAGCTTAATGTTGAACAGGGGCTACGAGCAGTACTTC. Protein: CASSLMLNRGYEQYF. Complete variable domain (other parts from reference TRBV5-1 and TRBJ2-7): KAGVTQTPRYLIKTRGQQVTLSCSPISGHRSVSWYQQTPGQGLQFLFEYFSETQRNKGNFPGRFSGRQFSNSRSEMNVSTLELGDSALYLCASSLMLNRGYEQYFGPGTRLTVT.

J is TRBJ2-1 and V is TRBV30, with TRBD1 matching 7 bases. The V and J ends lost 5 bases and 2 bases, in that order; junction bases with no gene match: 6. Germline loops: CDR1 GTSNPN, CDR2 SVGIG (reference sequence). The CDR3 loop spans 14 amino acids. The CDR3, as DNA: TGTGCCTGGGCCCCCGGGACAGCCTACAATGAGCAGTTCTTC. This encodes CAWAPGTAYNEQFF. The variable domain in full, completed from reference TRBV30 and TRBJ2-1, reads SQTIHQWPATLVQPVGSPLSLECTVEGTSNPNLYWYRQAAGRGLQLLFYSVGIGQISSEVPQNLSASRPQDRQFILSSKKLLLSDSGFYLCAWAPGTAYNEQFFGPGTRLTVL.

J is TRBJ2-2 and V is TRBV11-2; 8 nucleotides align to TRBD2. V lost 11 bases to trimming and J lost 1 base; unmatched junction nucleotides: 6. The V gene's germline CDR1 is SGHAT and CDR2 FQNNGV. The CDR3 consists of 14 residues. For the CDR3, the DNA is TGTGCCTCGCGCCGGGGGGGGAACACCGGGGAGCTGTTTTTT. This translates into CASRRGGNTGELFF.

By proportion, this clone is medium-sized. This chain's CDR3 is CASSYLSGGSGNEQFF. CDR3 nucleotides: TGTGCCAGCAGTTACCTGAGCGGGGGTTCGGGAAATGAGCAGTTCTTC. The chain joins TRBV6-5 to TRBJ2-1; 8 bases are shared with TRBD2. This CDR3 comprises 16 residues. J lost 7 bases, V lost 2 bases, and 10 bases had no gene match. From germline, CDR1 is MNHEY and CDR2 SVGAGI.

The rearrangement links TRBV30 to TRBJ1-1; 10 bases fit TRBD1. Trimming took 1 base from V and 4 from J; bases not matched to a gene: 6. The CDR3 loop spans 15 amino acids. Per the germline V gene, CDR1 is GTSNPN and CDR2 is SVGIG (reference sequence). The CDR3 is CAWSAIGQGVTEAFF. The CDR3, as DNA: TGTGCCTGGAGTGCTATTGGACAGGGGGTCACTGAAGCTTTCTTT.

The V call is TRBV30, the J call TRBJ1-2; D might be TRBD1 (6 bases). The CDR3 loop spans 12 amino acids. Trimming stripped 1 base from V and 8 bases from J, with 11 bases between. Germline CDR1 and CDR2: GTSNPN and SVGIG (reference sequence). CDR3 sequence: CAWSGGRYGYTF. As DNA, the CDR3 is TGTGCCTGGAGTGGGGGGCGATACGGCTACACCTTC.

The chain carries TRBV5-6 and TRBJ1-2; 10 bases are a match to TRBD1. The CDR3 spans 14 residues. Losses at the gene ends were 4 bases for V and 7 bases for J; bases not matched to a gene: 7. CDR1 is SGHDT, CDR2 YYEEEE, per germline. The chain's CDR3 is CASSLDRGLSGYTF. In DNA, the CDR3 is TGTGCCAGCAGCCTCGACAGGGGGCTGAGTGGCTACACCTTC. The full variable domain, rest sourced from reference TRBV5-6 and TRBJ1-2, is DAGVTQSPTHLIKTRGQQVTLRCSPKSGHDTVSWYQQALGQGPQFIFQYYEEEERQRGNFPDRFSGHQFPNYSSELNVNALLLGDSALYLCASSLDRGLSGYTFGSGTRLTVV.